This T cell receptor beta chain was retrieved from a study of T cell changes during pregnancy in multiple sclerosis. The protocol was immunoSEQ multiplex PCR, while the TCRdb copy is restricted to in-frame clones and leaves out a portion. Among 30,000 to 40,000 clones, under 95% were seen once, and the ten largest hold about 0.8%. The ends were cut back, 2 bases at V and 2 bases at J, with 8 bases in the middle. The CDR3 totals 13 residues. CDR1 SGHRS and CDR2 YFSETQ come from the germline V gene. The gene calls are TRBV5-1 and TRBJ2-7; D ambiguous. The specimen comprised CD4+ T cells from peripheral blood mononuclear cells, sampled in the third trimester of pregnancy. The TCR was taken from a female donor with multiple sclerosis, enrolled in a pregnancy study. The CDR3 region has the DNA TGCGCCAGCAGCTTTTACAGAACCTACGAGCAGTACTTC. Translation: CASSFYRTYEQYF.